These 3 T cell receptor beta chains came from one sample sequenced in a study of cytomegalovirus exposure and HLA in healthy donors. Method: immunoSEQ multiplex PCR; TCRdb's copy keeps in-frame clones and lacks some. The profile shows some 110,000 clones, 88% of them singletons. Material: PBMCs. These receptors all stem from a man between 18 and 29 years old in good health and CMV-seronegative.

V gene TRBV4-3 combines with J gene TRBJ1-5; D ambiguous. Trimming pared 1 base from V and 5 bases from J, leaving 6 bases between. CDR1 LGHNA and CDR2 YSLEER come from the germline V gene. This CDR3 spans 13 amino acids. Here the CDR3 reads CASSQAEDQPQHF. In nucleotides, the CDR3 is TGCGCCAGCAGCCAAGCCGAGGATCAGCCCCAGCATTTT.

The chain links TRBV9 to TRBJ2-1, with 8 bases aligning to TRBD1. The CDR3 covers 15 residues. Germline CDR1 is SGDLS and CDR2 is YYNGEE. V was pared by 1 base and J by 8 bases, with 8 bases of the junction left unmatched. CDR3 in DNA: TGTGCCAGCAGCGTACCGCCAGGGGGCATCGATGAGCAGTTCTTC. Amino acid sequence: CASSVPPGGIDEQFF. Full variable domain (remainder filled in from reference TRBV9 and TRBJ2-1): DSGVTQTPKHLITATGQRVTLRCSPRSGDLSVYWYQQSLDQGLQFLIQYYNGEERAKGNILERFSAQQFPDLHSELNLSSLELGDSALYFCASSVPPGGIDEQFFGPGTRLTVL.

The V gene is TRBV10-3, the J gene TRBJ2-5; TRBD1 matches at 8 bases. The V gene's germline CDR1 is ENHRY and CDR2 SYGVKD. Trimming took 3 bases from V and 3 from J; bases not matched to a gene: 3. The CDR3 is 14 residues long. The DNA for the CDR3 is TGTGCCATCAGTGACAGGGGGCCGAAAGAGACCCAGTACTTC. This translates into CAISDRGPKETQYF.